A selection of T cell receptor beta chains follows, all from one sample in a study of vaccination effects on CD4 cells after COVID-19. Sequenced by immunoSEQ multiplex PCR; TCRdb stores in-frame clones only, minus some. The sample has fewer than 35,000 clones, 70% to 80% seen once. The antigens of these receptors remain unknown. The sequencing here drew on CD4+ T cells from PBMCs cultured without peptide, taken before COVID-19 vaccination. The receptors shown here come from a human donor who received a COVID-19 vaccine. Each CDR3 is given with its conserved first and last residue. The order of the fields is clone size, V gene, D gene, J gene, CDR3 DNA, CDR3 protein. The D gene is left open where the match is weak. Expanded clones get a size class; other rows say once, few or many, or leave the size out.

>NA|TRBV19|TRBD1|TRBJ1-2
TGTGCCAGTAGACCGGACAGGGGGCAAATCTATGGCTACACCTTC
CASRPDRGQIYGYTF
>NA|TRBV6-5|NA|TRBJ2-1
TGTGCCAGCAGTTACGATCCCACTAGCTCTTACAATGAGCAGTTCTTC
CASSYDPTSSYNEQFF
>NA|TRBV25-1|TRBD2|TRBJ2-1
TGTGCCAGCAGTTCCGGGACTAGCGGGAGGTTGAATGAGCAGTTCTTC
CASSSGTSGRLNEQFF
>NA|TRBV3-1/TRBV3-2|NA|TRBJ2-1
TGTGCCAGCAGCCTCTCTAGTAATGAGCAGTTCTTC
CASSLSSNEQFF
>NA|TRBV3-1/TRBV3-2|NA|TRBJ1-2
TGTGCCAGCAGCCAAGGGCCCAGAAACTATGGCTACACCTTC
CASSQGPRNYGYTF
>NA|TRBV5-4|NA|TRBJ2-7
TGTGCCAGCAGCTCGACGGAATACGAGCAGTACTTC
CASSSTEYEQYF
>NA|TRBV5-4|NA|TRBJ1-1
TGTGCCAGCAGCTTGTGGGGGGCGGGTGAAGCTTTCTTT
CASSLWGAGEAFF
>few|TRBV10-1|TRBD2|TRBJ2-1
TGCGCCAGCAGTGACCCGGGACTAGTGAATCATGAGCAGTTCTTC
CASSDPGLVNHEQFF
>NA|TRBV7-9|NA|TRBJ1-1
TGTGCCAGCAGCTTAGTAGAAAACACTGAAGCTTTCTTT
CASSLVENTEAFF
>NA|TRBV15|NA|TRBJ1-5
TGTGCCACCAGTCCTCTCGAGGGGGGGGACACGGGCAGCAATCAGCCCCAGCATTTT
CATSPLEGGDTGSNQPQHF
>NA|TRBV11-2|TRBD2|TRBJ2-5
TGTGCCAGCAGCTCAGTAGCGGGAGTAATCTTGGGGGAGACCCAGTACTTC
CASSSVAGVILGETQYF
>few|TRBV30|NA|TRBJ1-1
TGTGCCTGGAGACGGACGGCGAACACTGAAGCTTTCTTT
CAWRRTANTEAFF
>NA|TRBV7-9|NA|TRBJ2-5
TGTGCCAGCAGCTTGGTCGGGCGGATACAAGAGACCCAGTACTTC
CASSLVGRIQETQYF
>NA|TRBV2|TRBD1|TRBJ1-2
TGTGCCAGCAGTGGCCTAGGGACAGGGGTAAGAAGCTACACCTTC
CASSGLGTGVRSYTF
>NA|TRBV7-2|TRBD1|TRBJ1-2
TGTGCCAGCAGCTTAACGGTCGGACAGGGGGCCAACTATGGCTACACCTTC
CASSLTVGQGANYGYTF
>NA|TRBV19|NA|TRBJ1-1
TGTGCCAGTAGTATAAATGCGGGCGTGGCGCTCACTGAAGCTTTCTTT
CASSINAGVALTEAFF
>NA|TRBV19|TRBD1|TRBJ2-7
TGTGCCAGTAGTAGGGGGACAGGGGCCTCCTACGAGCAGTACTTC
CASSRGTGASYEQYF
>NA|TRBV27|TRBD1|TRBJ1-6
TGTGCCAGCAGCCCTATGACAGGGGGAAGCGGTGTCCCCCTCCACTTT
CASSPMTGGSGVPLHF
>once|TRBV18|NA|TRBJ2-7
TGTGCCAGCTCACCACCTTCCGCCGAGCAGTACTTC
CASSPPSAEQYF
>NA|TRBV5-4|NA|TRBJ2-2
TGTGCCAGCAGCTTGGGGGCCCGGGCGGGCACCGGGGAGCTGTTTTTT
CASSLGARAGTGELFF
>NA|TRBV6-5|NA|TRBJ1-1
TGTGCCAGCAGCATTGGAACTGAAGCTTTCTTT
CASSIGTEAFF
>NA|TRBV3-1/TRBV3-2|NA|TRBJ1-3
TGTGCCAGCAGCCAAGGGGTCGCGGGAAACACCATATATTTT
CASSQGVAGNTIYF
>NA|TRBV18|TRBD1|TRBJ2-5
TGTGCCAGCTCACCGGGACAGGAAGGGACCCAGTACTTC
CASSPGQEGTQYF
>NA|TRBV5-1|TRBD2|TRBJ2-5
TGCGCCAGCAGCTTATACGGCGGGGGGGCCGAAGAGACCCAGTACTTC
CASSLYGGGAEETQYF
>once|TRBV27|NA|TRBJ1-1
TGTGCCAGCAGATTAGGGGTCTCAGGTGAAGCTTTCTTT
CASRLGVSGEAFF